Following are 29 T cell receptor beta chains from one sample sequenced in a study of blood T cell repertoires in COVID-19. Sequencing used immunoSEQ multiplex PCR; TCRdb keeps in-frame clones, though not all of them. The sample shows fewer than 250,000 clones, about nine tenths of them seen only once. Input material: peripheral blood. All receptors derive from a woman aged 50 to 60 with acute or convalescent COVID-19.

The chain combines TRBV6-6 with TRBJ2-7; D unclear. Germline V CDR1 and CDR2: MNHNY, SVGAGI (reference sequence). The ends were cut back, 2 bases at V and 6 bases at J, with 8 bases in the middle. This CDR3 comprises 12 residues. Written as DNA, the CDR3 is TGTGCCAGCAGTTACCGCGATTCCGAGCAGTACTTC. Translated: CASSYRDSEQYF.

This chain uses TRBV27 with TRBJ1-1, with 7 bases fitting TRBD1. The CDR3 is 14 residues long. J gave up 5 bases and V 2 bases, and 5 bases lay outside the gene matches. CDR1 and CDR2 (germline): MNHEY, SMNVEV (reference sequence). CDR3 sequence reads: CASSLEDRATEAFF. The CDR3 region has the DNA TGTGCCAGCAGTTTAGAAGACAGGGCTACTGAAGCTTTCTTT.

CDR3 sequence reads: CASSYKSSGNTIYF. The CDR3 DNA sequence: TGTGCCAGCAGTTACAAGAGCTCTGGAAACACCATATATTTT. The chain links TRBV6-5 to TRBJ1-3; D not resolved. Germline lookup yields CDR1 MNHEY and CDR2 SVGAGI. This CDR3 is built from 14 residues. The ends were cut back, 2 bases at V and 0 bases at J, with 5 bases in the middle.

This clone came up once. The chain is built from TRBV5-1 and TRBJ2-7; TRBD2 agrees at 7 bases. This CDR3 spans 18 amino acids. The J segment lost 0 bases and the V segment lost 0 bases, leaving 12 bases of the junction unmatched. Germline loops: CDR1 SGHRS, CDR2 YFSETQ. The CDR3 reads CASSLAGLAVLSSYEQYF. CDR3 DNA sequence: TGCGCCAGCAGCTTGGCCGGTCTAGCGGTTTTGAGCTCCTACGAGCAGTACTTC.

This chain links TRBV6-1 with TRBJ1-2, with D uncertain. Germline V gene data show CDR1 as MNHNS and CDR2 as SASEGT. The CDR3 has 14 amino acids. Between the trimmed V and J ends, which lost 1 base and 4 bases, there was a span of 10 bases. CDR3: CASSEDTVSYGYTF. Here the CDR3 DNA reads TGTGCCAGCAGTGAAGATACGGTCTCCTATGGCTACACCTTC.

The V gene is TRBV4-3, the J gene TRBJ2-6; tentatively, D is TRBD1 (5 bases). Between the trimmed V and J ends, which lost 0 bases and 4 bases, there was a span of 16 bases. The CDR3 covers 18 residues. Germline CDR1 LGHNA, CDR2 YSLEER. CDR3 protein: CASSQESGFTLGANVLTF. The CDR3 DNA reads TGCGCCAGCAGCCAAGAATCAGGGTTTACTCTGGGGGCCAACGTCCTGACTTTC.

The V gene is TRBV24-1, the J gene TRBJ2-1; D is uncertain. This CDR3 contains 13 residues. CDR1 is KGHDR and CDR2 is SFDVKD in the germline V gene. The V end was cut by 4 bases, the J end by 4 bases, with 7 bases between. The CDR3 sequence: CATSDPIYNEQFF. CDR3 DNA: TGTGCCACCAGTGACCCCATTTACAATGAGCAGTTCTTC.

The chain links TRBV3-1 (or the pseudogene TRBV3-2) to TRBJ2-7, with D unclear. The germline CDR1 and CDR2 sequences are LGHDT and YNNKEL (reference sequence). Trimming removed 0 bases from V and 5 bases from J, with 14 bases in between. This CDR3 has 15 amino acids. The CDR3, as DNA: TGTGCCAGCAGCCAAGAGGTCGAGGTCCGCGACGAGCAGTACTTC. It specifies CASSQEVEVRDEQYF.

V usage is TRBV11-3 and J usage is TRBJ2-1; 11 bases align to TRBD1. Losses at the gene ends were 5 bases for V and 6 bases for J; bases not matched to a gene: 9. There are 16 residues in the CDR3. The germline V gene encodes CDR1 SGHNT and CDR2 YENEEA. The CDR3, as DNA: TGTGCCAGCAGCCTCTCCGGGACAGGGGGGTCCAATGAGCAGTTCTTC. It translates to CASSLSGTGGSNEQFF. Combining the CDR3 with reference TRBV11-3 and TRBJ2-1 gives the whole variable domain EAGVVQSPRYKIIEKKQPVAFWCNPISGHNTLYWYLQNLGQGPELLIRYENEEAVDDSQLPKDRFSAERLKGVDSTLKIQPAELGDSAVYLCASSLSGTGGSNEQFFGPGTRLTVL.

The CDR3, as DNA: TGTGCCAGCAGTTACCGGGACAGGGGTGTCTACGAGCAGTACTTC. Its protein product is CASSYRDRGVYEQYF. The J gene is TRBJ2-7, the V gene TRBV6-5, with 10 bases identical to TRBD1. V lost 2 bases, J lost 3 bases, and 4 bases stayed unmatched. Germline loops: CDR1 MNHEY, CDR2 SVGAGI. This CDR3 comprises 15 residues.

This clone was observed once. The rearrangement uses TRBV27 and TRBJ2-7; 9 positions match TRBD1. Unmatched junction bases numbered 2, after V lost 2 bases and J lost 6 bases. CDR3 length equals 13 residues. Germline loops: CDR1 MNHEY, CDR2 SMNVEV (reference sequence). CDR3 in amino acids: CASSLMDRGEQYF. In DNA form, the CDR3 reads TGTGCCAGCAGTTTAATGGACAGGGGCGAGCAGTACTTC.

V usage is TRBV18 and J usage is TRBJ1-6, with 8 bases lining up with TRBD1. Germline CDR1 KGHSH, CDR2 LQKENI. J was trimmed by 4 bases and V by 3 bases; bases with no gene match: 2. This CDR3 region has 15 residues. The CDR3 loop is CASSPGQAYNSPLHF. CDR3 nucleotide sequence: TGTGCCAGCTCACCGGGACAGGCGTATAATTCACCCCTCCACTTT.

The rearrangement joins TRBV19 to TRBJ2-2, with 7 positions matching TRBD2. CDR3 size: 16 residues. V shed 3 bases and J 0 bases; nucleotides not matched to a gene: 4. Per the germline V gene, CDR1 is LNHDA and CDR2 is SQIVND (reference sequence). CDR3 in amino acids: CASSIDRGANTGELFF. The CDR3 coding sequence is TGTGCCAGTAGTATCGATCGGGGGGCGAACACCGGGGAGCTGTTTTTT.

The chain is built from TRBV12-3 or TRBV12-4 and TRBJ1-6; D uncertain. V was cut by 5 bases and J by 10 bases, with 9 bases left in between. This CDR3 is built from 12 residues. The CDR3 DNA reads as TGTGCCAGCAGTCCAGAAAACTCACCCCTCCACTTT. Amino acids: CASSPENSPLHF.

DNA of the CDR3: TGCGCCAGCAGTACAGGGGGCTGGGACGAGCAGTACTTC. It specifies CASSTGGWDEQYF. The genes are TRBV10-2 and TRBJ2-7, with 9 bases that match TRBD1. The CDR3 is made up of 13 amino acids. The ends lost 5 bases at V and 5 bases at J; junction bases unmatched: 4. CDR1 is WSHSY, CDR2 SAAADI, per germline.

This chain links TRBV6-5 with TRBJ2-7, with 9 bases that match TRBD2. V was clipped by 6 bases and J by 6 bases; unmatched bases: 9. The CDR3 is 14 amino acids. CDR1 MNHEY and CDR2 SVGAGI come from the germline V gene. Here the CDR3 DNA reads TGTGCCAGCAGCTCCGGGACTAGCTCTTTCGAGCAGTACTTC. Translating it yields CASSSGTSSFEQYF.

This chain connects TRBV28 to TRBJ1-3, with D perhaps TRBD1 (5 bases). The CDR3 has 15 amino acids. V gave up 6 bases and J gave up 0 bases, with 12 bases separating them. The germline CDR1 and CDR2 sequences are MDHEN and SYDVKM. The CDR3 sequence is CASSRVGGSGNTIYF. DNA of the CDR3: TGTGCCAGCAGCCGTGTCGGGGGCTCTGGAAACACCATATATTTT.

V and J are TRBV27 and TRBJ2-1, with D possibly being TRBD2 (6 bases). The CDR3 is 16 amino acids. V lost 5 bases and J 1 base, leaving 15 bases between the germline ends. Germline V gives CDR1 MNHEY, CDR2 SMNVEV (reference sequence). DNA for the CDR3: TGTGCCAGCAGTCCGTGGGATAGCGGTTCCTACAATGAGCAGTTCTTC. This encodes CASSPWDSGSYNEQFF.

V and J are TRBV29-1 and TRBJ1-2, with no clear D. The CDR3 consists of 17 residues. The V gene's germline CDR1 is SQVTM and CDR2 ANQGSEA. Trimming stripped 0 bases from V and 0 bases from J, with 17 bases between. The CDR3 loop is CSVEDGNQVFANYGYTF. CDR3 DNA: TGCAGCGTTGAAGATGGTAACCAGGTTTTCGCTAACTATGGCTACACCTTC.

The rearrangement uses TRBV6-1 and TRBJ2-1, with 7 bases lining up with TRBD1. Per germline, CDR1 MNHNS and CDR2 SASEGT. The length of the CDR3 is 14 residues. Losses at the gene ends were 3 bases for V and 4 bases for J; bases not matched to a gene: 3. The CDR3 sequence is CASSDRGQYNEQFF. In DNA form, the CDR3 reads TGTGCCAGCAGTGACCGGGGACAGTACAATGAGCAGTTCTTC.

The CDR3 DNA is TGTGCCAGCTCATTGCGGACAGATAACACTGAAGCTTTCTTT. Amino acids: CASSLRTDNTEAFF. This chain uses TRBV18 with TRBJ1-1; a weak D match, TRBD1 (6 bases). V lost 5 bases, J lost 2 bases, and 12 bases lay in between. Germline V gene sequence: CDR1 KGHSH, CDR2 LQKENI. The CDR3 sequence is 14 residues long.

This chain links TRBV11-3 with TRBJ2-1; 11 bases are shared with TRBD2. Germline CDR1 reads SGHNT; CDR2 reads YENEEA. The V gene end was trimmed by 3 bases and the J gene end by 0 bases; junction bases not matched to a gene: 7. This CDR3 has 18 residues. The CDR3 loop reads CASSFGLAGGNSYNEQFF. In DNA, the CDR3 is TGTGCCAGCAGCTTTGGGTTAGCGGGGGGGAACTCCTACAATGAGCAGTTCTTC.

This clone has a handful of counts. This chain connects TRBV11-2 to TRBJ2-7; D is perhaps TRBD2 (6 bases). CDR3 length: 13 amino acids. CDR1 and CDR2 from the germline V gene are SGHAT and FQNNGV. Trimming pared 5 bases from V and 5 bases from J, leaving 13 bases between. CDR3 sequence (DNA): TGTGCCAGCAGCCTAAGGAGGGACCACGAGCAGTACTTC. Protein: CASSLRRDHEQYF.

This clone was counted a few times. The chain carries TRBV5-1 and TRBJ2-5, with D perhaps TRBD1 (7 bases). V was clipped by 5 bases and J by 5 bases, with 13 bases between them. Germline CDR1 reads SGHRS; CDR2 reads YFSETQ. The CDR3 length is 13 residues. In DNA form, the CDR3 reads TGCGCCAGCAGTCGCGCAGGGGGGGAGACCCAGTACTTC. It codes for CASSRAGGETQYF.

The chain recombines TRBV7-9 with TRBJ2-5; no definite D call. The CDR3 has 12 residues. CDR1 SEHNR and CDR2 FQNEAQ come from the germline V gene (reference sequence). V lost 2 bases and J lost 4, with 5 bases in between. The CDR3 DNA sequence: TGTGCCAGCAGCTTATCTATAGAGACCCAGTACTTC. It is translated as CASSLSIETQYF.

The J gene is TRBJ1-2, the V gene TRBV28; the match to TRBD1 covers 9 bases. With 5 bases clipped from V and 4 bases from J, the junction kept 8 bases outside the gene matches. This CDR3 spans 15 amino acids. Germline V gene data show CDR1 as MDHEN and CDR2 as SYDVKM. The CDR3 sequence is CASSPTGQGGYGYTF. The CDR3 DNA follows: TGTGCCAGCAGTCCAACGGGACAGGGTGGCTATGGCTACACCTTC.

The V gene is TRBV3-1 (or the pseudogene TRBV3-2), the J gene TRBJ2-5, with 10 positions matching TRBD2. J was trimmed by 5 bases and V by 4 bases; bases with no gene match: 25. There are 21 residues in the CDR3. Germline CDR1 and CDR2: LGHDT and YNNKEL (reference sequence). CDR3 protein: CASSRQGRQGKTSGWGETQYF. DNA of the CDR3: TGTGCCAGCAGCCGCCAGGGGCGACAGGGGAAGACTAGCGGGTGGGGGGAGACCCAGTACTTC.

This clone was observed a single time. The chain employs TRBV20-1 and TRBJ1-1; TRBD1 aligns across 11 bases. J gave up 7 bases and V 3 bases, and 16 bases lay outside the gene matches. Germline assignment: CDR1 DFQATT and CDR2 SNEGSKA (reference sequence). The CDR3 spans 17 residues. The CDR3 sequence is CSASPGTGGFGLYEAFF. CDR3 DNA: TGCAGTGCTAGTCCCGGGACAGGGGGATTTGGATTATATGAAGCTTTCTTT.

This sequence joins TRBV6-2 or TRBV6-3 and TRBJ2-1, with a possible D match to TRBD1 (7 bases). This CDR3 has 18 amino acids. Trimming took 0 bases from V and 5 from J, leaving 20 bases between them. Germline V gene data show CDR1 as MNHEY and CDR2 as SVGEGT. In nucleotides, the CDR3 is TGTGCCAGCAGTTACTCTTCCGCCCCGGAGGGGGCGGACAATGAGCAGTTCTTC. Protein product: CASSYSSAPEGADNEQFF.